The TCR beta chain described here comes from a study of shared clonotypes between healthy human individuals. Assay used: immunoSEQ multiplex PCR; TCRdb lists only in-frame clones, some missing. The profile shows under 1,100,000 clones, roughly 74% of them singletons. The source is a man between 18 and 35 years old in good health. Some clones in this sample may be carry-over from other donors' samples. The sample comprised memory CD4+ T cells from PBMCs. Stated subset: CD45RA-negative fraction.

Here the CDR3 reads CASSLTLAGGRPGTQYF. CDR3 in DNA: TGTGCCAGCAGTTTGACCCTAGCGGGAGGTCGGCCCGGGACCCAGTACTTC. The chain carries TRBV27 and TRBJ2-5, with 11 bases aligning to TRBD2. The CDR3 length is 17 residues. Trimming took 3 bases from V and 7 from J; bases not matched to a gene: 13. Germline CDR1 is MNHEY and CDR2 is SMNVEV (reference sequence).